This TCR beta chain was sequenced in a study of regulatory T cells in long-lasting Graves disease. This CDR3 contains 14 residues. The V end was cut by 6 bases, the J end by 1 base, with 12 bases between. Time point noted: newly diagnosed GD, antithyroid drugs for less than 3 months. TCR sequences were obtained from RNA taken from PBMCs. Whole-study findings and limits: A greater number of public clonotypes (under 3,000) was shared by persistent patients than by new patients (about 880).

This clonotype was observed many times. Its antigen is unidentified. TCR beta libraries were built with iRepertoire HTBI primers and Arm-PCR of CDR3 regions. TCRdb analysed the multiplex PCR reads with MiXCR anew, one entry per CDR3 protein. The sample lists under 300,000 distinct CDR3 sequences, 20% to 25% occurring once. The sequence was collected from a female donor with Graves disease. The chain uses TRBV12-3 or TRBV12-4 and TRBJ1-1, with unresolved D. The sample in question was peripheral blood mononuclear cells (PBMCs), obtained at new diagnosis, from a patient treated with antithyroid drugs. Here the CDR3 reads CASRTWSGNTEAFF. CDR3 sequence (DNA): TGTGCCAGCAGGACTTGGTCAGGGAACACTGAAGCTTTCTTT.